A single sample is the source of the 8 T cell receptor beta chains below, sequenced in a study of T cell changes during pregnancy in multiple sclerosis. Some clones are missing from TCRdb's copy, which holds only in-frame ones; the method was immunoSEQ multiplex PCR. The sample has roughly 25,000 clones; 89% are singletons. Here the sequenced sample was CD8+ T cells from peripheral blood mononuclear cells, taken in the second trimester of pregnancy. The receptors originated from a female donor with multiple sclerosis, enrolled in a pregnancy study.

The J gene is TRBJ2-2, the V gene TRBV27, with TRBD2 matching over 9 bases. V lost 6 bases and J lost 7; bases outside the gene matches: 9. Germline V gene sequence: CDR1 MNHEY, CDR2 SMNVEV (reference sequence). CDR3 length: 15 residues. The CDR3 bases are TGTGCCAGCAGCCCACTAGCGGGTTTGGGCGGGGAGCTGTTTTTT. As protein: CASSPLAGLGGELFF.

The chain is built from TRBV9 and TRBJ2-4; D may be TRBD1 (5 bases). The CDR3 covers 15 residues. Trimming cost V 4 bases and J 3 bases, with 14 bases left between them. Germline assignment: CDR1 SGDLS and CDR2 YYNGEE. The CDR3 DNA follows: TGTGCCAGCAGCTACGACCAGGGTGACAAAAACATTCAGTACTTC. Amino acids: CASSYDQGDKNIQYF.

The table lists this clone with a count of one. V usage is TRBV28 and J usage is TRBJ1-3, with TRBD1 matching over 8 bases. The junction had 10 bases not matched to a gene; V was cut back by 10 bases and J by 5 bases. Germline V gene lookup returns CDR1 MDHEN and CDR2 SYDVKM. There are 14 residues in the CDR3. The CDR3 nucleotides read TGTGCCACTTGGGACAGGATCCTGAGAAACACCATATATTTT. Protein sequence: CATWDRILRNTIYF.

This clone was detected a few times. This chain joins TRBV7-9 and TRBJ1-1; TRBD1 might be the D (6 bases). The V end lost 2 bases, the J end lost 8 bases, and 9 bases lay between the germline ends. Germline V gene data show CDR1 as SEHNR and CDR2 as FQNEAQ (reference sequence). The CDR3 covers 12 residues. The CDR3 spells CASSLSRGEAFF. The CDR3 nucleotides are TGTGCCAGCAGCTTATCCAGGGGAGAAGCTTTCTTT.

The V call is TRBV27, the J call TRBJ2-1, with TRBD2 matching over 14 bases. CDR3 length equals 17 residues. From germline, CDR1 is MNHEY and CDR2 SMNVEV (reference sequence). Trimming took 4 bases from V and 8 from J; bases not matched to a gene: 10. The CDR3 loop is CASSSPRLAGGPHEQFF. The CDR3, as DNA: TGTGCCAGCAGTTCACCTAGACTAGCGGGAGGGCCACATGAGCAGTTCTTC.

DNA for the CDR3: TGTGCCAGTAGTATAGGGGGCCGGCGGACAGGGTATCAGCCCCAGCATTTT. Translated, it gives CASSIGGRRTGYQPQHF. V and J are TRBV19 and TRBJ1-5; 8 bases fit TRBD1. Germline CDR1 is LNHDA and CDR2 is SQIVND (reference sequence). The V segment lost 1 base and the J segment 5 bases; nucleotides outside the gene matches: 10. The CDR3 contains 17 residues.

The V and J genes are TRBV25-1 and TRBJ2-5; TRBD1 matches 7 bases. CDR1 is MGHDK and CDR2 is SYGVNS in the germline V gene. J lost 2 bases, V lost 1 base, and 7 bases had no gene match. This CDR3 is 16 amino acids long. The CDR3 DNA sequence: TGTGCCAGCAGTGAATTTATGGGACAGCGACAAGAGACCCAGTACTTC. Translated: CASSEFMGQRQETQYF.

The chain recombines TRBV27 with TRBJ2-1, with 9 bases lining up with TRBD2. The junction had 6 bases not matched to a gene; V was cut back by 2 bases and J by 7 bases. This CDR3 is built from 15 residues. CDR1 and CDR2 (germline): MNHEY, SMNVEV (reference sequence). The chain's CDR3 is CASSLRGRVFNEQFF. Here the CDR3 DNA reads TGTGCCAGCAGTTTACGCGGGAGGGTTTTTAATGAGCAGTTCTTC.